Below are 13 T cell receptor beta chains sequenced from a single sample in a study of cytomegalovirus exposure and HLA in healthy donors. 60 Vbeta and 13 Jbeta primers were used in PCR. TCRdb's table, derived via immunoSEQ multiplex PCR, lists solely in-frame clones and lacks some. Of 60,000 to 100,000 clones in the sample, around 76% were seen once. Sequenced sample: PBMCs. Source of these receptors: a male donor in good health and CMV-seropositive.

The chain carries TRBV7-2 and TRBJ2-1, with D tentatively TRBD2 (6 bases). Trimming cost V 5 bases and J 0 bases, with 11 bases left between them. CDR1 and CDR2 from the germline V gene are SGHTA and FQGNSA. This CDR3 has 15 residues. CDR3 sequence: CASSERGSSYNEQFF. CDR3 in DNA: TGTGCCAGCAGCGAACGGGGGAGCTCCTACAATGAGCAGTTCTTC.

This chain uses TRBV5-1 with TRBJ2-7; 7 positions agree with TRBD1. After removal of 4 bases from V and 4 bases from J, the junction contained 5 bases not matched to a gene. The length of the CDR3 is 13 residues. CDR1 and CDR2 (germline): SGHRS, YFSETQ. CDR3 nucleotide sequence: TGCGCCAGCAGCAGGGACAGTTTGTACGAGCAGTACTTC. Its protein product is CASSRDSLYEQYF.

This chain joins TRBV30 and TRBJ2-3; D possibly corresponds to TRBD1 (5 bases). Trimming took 0 bases from V and 4 from J, leaving 14 bases between them. This CDR3 is 15 amino acids long. Germline V gene lookup returns CDR1 GTSNPN and CDR2 SVGIG (reference sequence). The CDR3 DNA sequence: TGTGCCTGGAGTGTGGGGCTAGTAAACTCAGATACGCAGTATTTT. Translation gives CAWSVGLVNSDTQYF. Combining the CDR3 with reference TRBV30 and TRBJ2-3 gives the whole variable domain SQTIHQWPATLVQPVGSPLSLECTVEGTSNPNLYWYRQAAGRGLQLLFYSVGIGQISSEVPQNLSASRPQDRQFILSSKKLLLSDSGFYLCAWSVGLVNSDTQYFGPGTRLTVL.

This sequence joins TRBV18 and TRBJ2-5; 8 positions agree with TRBD1. Losses at the gene ends were 5 bases for V and 10 bases for J; bases not matched to a gene: 9. The CDR3 is 13 amino acids. Germline-derived CDR1 and CDR2 are KGHSH and LQKENI. Here the CDR3 DNA reads TGTGCCAGCTCATCGGACAGGGAGGTTGGCCAGTACTTC. It translates to CASSSDREVGQYF.

The chain recombines TRBV5-1 with TRBJ1-2; 8 bases fit TRBD1. This CDR3 has 15 residues. Germline V CDR1 and CDR2: SGHRS, YFSETQ. V was pared by 0 bases and J by 3 bases, with 4 bases of the junction left unmatched. In nucleotides, the CDR3 is TGCGCCAGCAGCTTGGGGACAGGGTTTCACTATGGCTACACCTTC. Its translation: CASSLGTGFHYGYTF.

In its sample, this clone was seen once. For the CDR3, the DNA is TGCGCCAGCAGCCAAGCAAGCCTAGCGGGAGCCGGCGAGCAGTACTTC. Amino acids: CASSQASLAGAGEQYF. The V call is TRBV4-1, the J call TRBJ2-5; the match to TRBD2 covers 10 bases. Near its end, the DNA agrees better with TRBJ2-7, so the J call may be wrong. The CDR3 is made up of 16 amino acids. The germline CDR1 and CDR2 sequences are MGHRA and YSYEKL.

DNA of the CDR3: TGTGCCAGCAGCTTGGACCAGGGCTTGTACGAGCAGTACTTC. This encodes CASSLDQGLYEQYF. The J gene is TRBJ2-5, the V gene TRBV5-6; tentative D call: TRBD1 (5 bases). The DNA end favors TRBJ2-7, so the J call may be wrong. The CDR3 loop spans 14 amino acids. CDR1 is SGHDT and CDR2 is YYEEEE in the germline V gene.

The genes are TRBV28 and TRBJ2-5; D might be TRBD2 (6 bases). Germline V gene data show CDR1 as MDHEN and CDR2 as SYDVKM. V was trimmed by 3 bases and J by 1 base, leaving 9 bases between them. The CDR3 consists of 14 residues. CDR3 protein: CASSFAGTQETQYF. The CDR3 bases are TGTGCCAGCAGTTTTGCGGGGACCCAAGAGACCCAGTACTTC.

The V and J genes are TRBV27 and TRBJ2-7; maybe TRBD1 (5 bases). CDR1 is MNHEY, CDR2 SMNVEV, per germline (reference sequence). The V and J ends lost 4 bases and 2 bases respectively, with 9 bases between them. The CDR3 is 13 amino acids. The CDR3 here is CASSYRSAYEQYF. Here the CDR3 DNA reads TGTGCCAGCAGTTACAGGTCCGCCTACGAGCAGTACTTC.

This clone came up once. CDR3: CASSQGTGGGYGYTF. For the CDR3, the DNA is TGTGCCAGCAGCCAAGGGACAGGGGGCGGCTATGGCTACACCTTC. The V call is TRBV4-2, the J call TRBJ1-2; TRBD1 matches 11 bases. V was pared by 1 base and J by 4 bases, with 2 bases of the junction left unmatched. The CDR3 contains 15 residues. Germline CDR1 LGHNA, CDR2 YNFKEQ.

In this sample, this clone turned up a few times. This chain connects TRBV6-5 to TRBJ1-5; TRBD1 matches at 7 bases. The CDR3 extends over 13 amino acids. The V and J ends lost 6 bases and 3 bases, in that order; junction bases with no gene match: 2. Germline-derived CDR1 and CDR2 are MNHEY and SVGAGI. CDR3 loop: CASRGQNNQPQHF. The CDR3, as DNA: TGTGCCAGCAGGGGACAGAACAATCAGCCCCAGCATTTT.

The CDR3 loop is CASSVEGVGITDTQYF. CDR3 coding DNA: TGTGCCAGCAGCGTAGAGGGGGTTGGGATAACAGATACGCAGTATTTT. The chain employs TRBV9 and TRBJ2-3; perhaps TRBD1 as D (6 bases). V lost 0 bases to trimming and J lost 3 bases, with 14 bases between them. This CDR3 contains 16 residues. CDR1 is SGDLS and CDR2 is YYNGEE in the germline V gene.

The rearrangement joins TRBV7-2 to TRBJ1-2, with D tentatively TRBD1 (6 bases). The CDR3 sequence is 15 residues long. Trimming stripped 1 base from V and 8 bases from J, with 17 bases between. Looked up from germline, CDR1 is SGHTA and CDR2 is FQGNSA. The CDR3 loop reads CASSLERGQTRGYTF. Here the CDR3 DNA reads TGTGCCAGCAGCTTAGAGCGGGGGCAGACTAGGGGCTACACCTTC.